Below, 5 T cell receptor beta chains from the same sample are listed, as sequenced in a study of shared clonotypes between healthy human individuals. Data came from immunoSEQ multiplex PCR; TCRdb stores just in-frame clones and leaves some out. The sample shows approximately 2,000,000 clones, approximately 92% of them seen only once. The naive CD8 fraction comprised CD45RO-negative cells positively selected for CCR7 and excluded terminally differentiated effector memory CD45RA+ cells. What was sequenced was naive CD8+ T cells from PBMCs. These TCRs come from a man between 18 and 35 years old in good health. Some clones in this sample may be carry-over from other donors' samples.

The V gene is TRBV7-9, the J gene TRBJ2-1, with TRBD1 matching over 10 bases. V shed 1 base and J 7 bases; nucleotides not matched to a gene: 7. The CDR3 is 16 residues long. Germline CDR1 and CDR2: SEHNR and FQNEAQ (reference sequence). The CDR3 coding sequence is TGTGCCAGCAGCTTAGATCCGGGACAGGGGTGGAATGAGCAGTTCTTC. This sequence encodes CASSLDPGQGWNEQFF.

The chain joins TRBV5-6 to TRBJ1-1; D ambiguous. Germline CDR1 is SGHDT and CDR2 is YYEEEE. V gave up 5 bases and J gave up 1 base, with 21 bases separating them. The CDR3 has 17 residues. CDR3 DNA: TGTGCCAGCAGTCTCAACCCCTTTGGGGAGTCGAACACTGAAGCTTTCTTT. Translated, it gives CASSLNPFGESNTEAFF. The complete variable domain, with remaining parts taken from reference TRBV5-6 and TRBJ1-1, reads DAGVTQSPTHLIKTRGQQVTLRCSPKSGHDTVSWYQQALGQGPQFIFQYYEEEERQRGNFPDRFSGHQFPNYSSELNVNALLLGDSALYLCASSLNPFGESNTEAFFGQGTRLTVV.

Comment on this clone: The germline gene is not matched at one end of the junction; a read error may be the cause. The chain recombines TRBV6-1 with TRBJ1-1; D remains unclear. Germline CDR1 is MNHNS and CDR2 is SASEGT. This CDR3 has 11 residues. CDR3 nucleotide sequence: TGTGCCAACAGTGCGGGCACTGAAGCTTTCTTT. It specifies CANSAGTEAFF.

The J gene is TRBJ1-2, the V gene TRBV28; maybe TRBD1 (6 bases). With 8 bases removed from V and 5 bases from J, the gap between germline ends came to 15 bases. Germline loops: CDR1 MDHEN, CDR2 SYDVKM. The CDR3 totals 13 residues. DNA of the CDR3: TGTGCCAGCGCGGGGGCCAGGACGTATGGCTACACCTTC. Translation gives CASAGARTYGYTF.

The rearrangement uses TRBV9 and TRBJ2-5, with D possibly TRBD2 on 6 matching bases. V dropped 2 bases and J dropped 5 bases, with 16 bases sitting between them. Germline V lookup: CDR1 SGDLS, CDR2 YYNGEE. The CDR3 runs to 15 residues. DNA of the CDR3: TGTGCCAGCAGCGTCCAGGCAGGGACTCGGGAGACCCAGTACTTC. As protein: CASSVQAGTRETQYF.